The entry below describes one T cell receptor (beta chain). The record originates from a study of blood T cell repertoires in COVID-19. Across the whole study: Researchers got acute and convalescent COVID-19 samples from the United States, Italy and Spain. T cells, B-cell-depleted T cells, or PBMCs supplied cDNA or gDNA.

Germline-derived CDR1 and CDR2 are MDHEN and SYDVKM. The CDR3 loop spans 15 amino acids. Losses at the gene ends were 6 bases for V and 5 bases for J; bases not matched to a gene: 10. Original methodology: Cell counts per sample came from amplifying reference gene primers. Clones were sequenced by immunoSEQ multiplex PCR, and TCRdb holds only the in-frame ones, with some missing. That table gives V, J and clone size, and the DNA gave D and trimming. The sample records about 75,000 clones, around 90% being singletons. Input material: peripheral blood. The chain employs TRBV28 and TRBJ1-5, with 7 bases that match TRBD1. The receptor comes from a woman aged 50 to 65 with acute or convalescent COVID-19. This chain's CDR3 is CASRVPGTDYQPQHF. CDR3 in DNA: TGTGCCAGCAGAGTACCCGGGACAGATTATCAGCCCCAGCATTTT.